The sequence of this TCR beta chain was determined in a study of blood T cell repertoires in COVID-19. Study overall: T cells, B-cell-depleted T cells, or PBMCs supplied cDNA or gDNA.

CDR1 is MNHEY and CDR2 is SVGAGI in the germline V gene. V was shortened by 6 bases and J by 7 bases, with 9 bases between the two germline ends. CDR3 length: 11 amino acids. Authors' analysis steps: Reference gene primers were amplified, and this amplification served to estimate nucleated cell counts. Profiled with immunoSEQ multiplex PCR; TCRdb holds only in-frame clones, not every one. V and J calls and clone size are those listed in that table; D and trimming were worked out from the DNA. The sample contains around 250,000 clones, roughly 83% of which appear only once. This study enrolled people aged 18 to 89 from about two dozen US geographic areas. Cohorts were based on clinical histories the participants reported.

The J gene is TRBJ1-2, the V gene TRBV6-5; D is ambiguous. Sequencing used PBMCs or T cells enriched from blood (not recorded which). The sequence was collected from a woman between 50 and 59 years old who had recovered from COVID-19. CDR3 in DNA: TGTGCCAGCAGCTCGGCGGGTGGCTACACCTTC. This sequence encodes CASSSAGGYTF.